This T cell receptor beta chain appears in the sequencing data of a study of post-analysis software for immune sequencing data. The germline CDR1 and CDR2 sequences are LNHNV and YYDKDF (reference sequence). The trim removed 6 bases at V and 2 bases at J, leaving 10 bases unmatched. This CDR3 comprises 16 residues. With regard to this clonotype: Its antigen is undetermined.

The study's findings and limits: The study found TRBV5-6, TRBV5-1 and TRBV20-1 among roughly 5 TRBV segments more frequent in patients than controls.

Built from TCR beta cDNA, the libraries had unique molecular identifiers in them. cDNA molecules numbering roughly 0.5 million came from approximately 1 to 10 million T cells. TCRdb passed the PCR reads through MiXCR, listing each CDR3 protein once. The sample has about 570,000 distinct CDR3 sequences, 30% to 40% seen once. Specimen: blood. V and J are TRBV15 and TRBJ2-3, with 8 bases identical to TRBD2. The sequence derives from a girl between 2 and 17 years old with multiple sclerosis. The CDR3 region has the DNA TGTGCCACCAGAGGCGGGAGCGGGGGCGTCACAGATACGCAGTATTTT. It specifies CATRGGSGGVTDTQYF.